The rows below give T cell receptor beta chains drawn from one sample of a study of a mutant IDH1 vaccine in newly diagnosed glioma. This table comes from immunoSEQ multiplex PCR, and its TCRdb copy is limited to in-frame clones, with some not included. Here the sample spans 70,000 to 90,000 clones, roughly 90% being singletons. No antigen is known for these receptors. Sequenced material: PBMCs, taken from a glioma patient whose treatment included an IDH1 peptide vaccine. All receptors derive from a woman aged 45-65 years with glioma. Both conserved end residues are part of each CDR3. The D gene is left open where the match is weak. The size entry is marked missing in some rows and otherwise reads once, few, many or a size class.

d_call: NA
clone_size: once
v_call: TRBV5-5
j_call: TRBJ2-1
cdr3_aa: CASSFTTLANHNEQFF
cdr3_nt: TGTGCCAGCAGCTTTACAACGTTAGCAAACCACAATGAGCAGTTCTTC

d_call: TRBD1
clone_size: NA
v_call: TRBV5-1
j_call: TRBJ2-2
cdr3_aa: CASSLFHRGRNTGELFF
cdr3_nt: TGCGCCAGCAGCTTATTTCACAGGGGGCGAAACACCGGGGAGCTGTTTTTT

d_call: NA
clone_size: NA
v_call: TRBV6-5
j_call: TRBJ1-4
cdr3_aa: CASSYSTATNEKLFF
cdr3_nt: TGTGCCAGCAGTTACTCGACCGCAACTAATGAAAAACTGTTTTTT

d_call: NA
clone_size: NA
v_call: TRBV7-3
j_call: TRBJ2-1
cdr3_aa: CASSYGPEVGYNEQFF
cdr3_nt: TGTGCCAGCAGCTACGGGCCCGAGGTGGGCTACAATGAGCAGTTCTTC

d_call: TRBD1
clone_size: NA
v_call: TRBV5-1
j_call: TRBJ2-3
cdr3_aa: CASPDGQGEGTDTQYF
cdr3_nt: TGCGCCAGCCCCGATGGACAGGGGGAGGGGACAGATACGCAGTATTTT

d_call: NA
clone_size: NA
v_call: TRBV7-9
j_call: TRBJ1-4
cdr3_aa: CASSLALRGGRGEKLFF
cdr3_nt: TGTGCCAGCAGCTTAGCGCTGCGGGGGGGCCGGGGCGAAAAACTGTTTTTT

d_call: TRBD2
clone_size: NA
v_call: TRBV14
j_call: TRBJ2-1
cdr3_aa: CASSQYSGSYNEQFF
cdr3_nt: TGTGCCAGCAGCCAGTATAGCGGGAGCTACAATGAGCAGTTCTTC

d_call: NA
clone_size: NA
v_call: TRBV6-6
j_call: TRBJ1-2
cdr3_aa: CASSYSGYGYTF
cdr3_nt: TGTGCCAGCAGTTACTCAGGCTATGGCTACACCTTC

d_call: NA
clone_size: NA
v_call: TRBV13
j_call: TRBJ2-7
cdr3_aa: CASSPGAGGIHEQYF
cdr3_nt: TGTGCCAGCAGTCCGGGGGCAGGGGGGATCCACGAGCAGTACTTC

d_call: NA
clone_size: NA
v_call: TRBV30
j_call: TRBJ2-7
cdr3_aa: CAWRDSYYEQYF
cdr3_nt: TGTGCCTGGAGAGACAGTTACTACGAGCAGTACTTC

d_call: NA
clone_size: NA
v_call: TRBV9
j_call: TRBJ1-3
cdr3_aa: CASSPGGQKGNTIYF
cdr3_nt: TGTGCCAGCAGCCCTGGAGGACAGAAAGGAAACACCATATATTTT

d_call: NA
clone_size: NA
v_call: TRBV5-1
j_call: TRBJ2-2
cdr3_aa: CASSLENLGNTGELFF
cdr3_nt: TGCGCCAGCAGCTTGGAAAATCTGGGGAACACCGGGGAGCTGTTTTTT

d_call: TRBD1
clone_size: NA
v_call: TRBV19
j_call: TRBJ2-2
cdr3_aa: CASSIDRGMTGELFF
cdr3_nt: TGTGCCAGTAGTATCGACAGGGGAATGACCGGGGAGCTGTTTTTT

d_call: NA
clone_size: NA
v_call: TRBV11-3
j_call: TRBJ2-3
cdr3_aa: CASSLSRGTDTQYF
cdr3_nt: TGTGCCAGCAGCTTGAGCAGGGGTACAGATACGCAGTATTTT

d_call: TRBD1
clone_size: NA
v_call: TRBV2
j_call: TRBJ1-5
cdr3_aa: CASSELGQGSNQPQHF
cdr3_nt: TGTGCCAGCAGTGAATTGGGACAGGGTAGCAATCAGCCCCAGCATTTT

d_call: NA
clone_size: few
v_call: TRBV4-2
j_call: TRBJ2-1
cdr3_aa: CASAGTGGRDEQFF
cdr3_nt: TGTGCCAGTGCCGGGACGGGGGGCCGGGATGAGCAGTTCTTC

d_call: NA
clone_size: NA
v_call: TRBV19
j_call: TRBJ1-5
cdr3_aa: CASSPGGARQPQHF
cdr3_nt: TGTGCCAGTAGTCCCGGGGGGGCGCGGCAGCCCCAGCATTTT

d_call: NA
clone_size: NA
v_call: TRBV5-1
j_call: TRBJ2-1
cdr3_aa: CASSLGPQSRYNEQFF
cdr3_nt: TGCGCCAGCAGCTTGGGTCCCCAAAGCCGATACAATGAGCAGTTCTTC

d_call: TRBD2
clone_size: NA
v_call: TRBV10-3
j_call: TRBJ2-1
cdr3_aa: CAISETSGRYNEQFF
cdr3_nt: TGTGCCATCAGTGAGACTAGCGGGAGATACAATGAGCAGTTCTTC

d_call: TRBD1
clone_size: NA
v_call: TRBV20-1
j_call: TRBJ1-2
cdr3_aa: CSARDREGYTF
cdr3_nt: TGCAGTGCTCGAGACAGGGAGGGCTACACCTTC

d_call: NA
clone_size: NA
v_call: TRBV15
j_call: TRBJ1-3
cdr3_aa: CATSMGRGEGDTIYF
cdr3_nt: TGTGCCACCAGCATGGGCAGGGGCGAGGGGGACACCATATATTTT

d_call: TRBD1
clone_size: NA
v_call: TRBV5-4
j_call: TRBJ1-1
cdr3_aa: CAYRTGGRTEAFF
cdr3_nt: TGTGCTTATCGGACAGGGGGCCGAACTGAAGCTTTCTTT